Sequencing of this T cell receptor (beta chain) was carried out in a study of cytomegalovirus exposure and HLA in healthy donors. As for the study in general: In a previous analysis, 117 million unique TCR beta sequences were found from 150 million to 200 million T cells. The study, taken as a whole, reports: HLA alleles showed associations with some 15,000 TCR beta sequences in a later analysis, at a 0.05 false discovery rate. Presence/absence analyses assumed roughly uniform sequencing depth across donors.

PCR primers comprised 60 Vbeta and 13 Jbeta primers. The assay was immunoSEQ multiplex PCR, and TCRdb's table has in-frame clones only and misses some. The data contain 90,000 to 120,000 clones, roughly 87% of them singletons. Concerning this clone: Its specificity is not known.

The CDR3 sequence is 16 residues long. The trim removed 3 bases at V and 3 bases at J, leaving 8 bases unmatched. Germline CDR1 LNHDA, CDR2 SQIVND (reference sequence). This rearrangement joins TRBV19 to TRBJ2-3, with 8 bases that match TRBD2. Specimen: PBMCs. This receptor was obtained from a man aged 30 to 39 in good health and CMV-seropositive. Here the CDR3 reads CASSILGGEGTDTQYF. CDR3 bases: TGTGCCAGTAGTATCCTCGGGGGGGAAGGGACAGATACGCAGTATTTT.